This is a list of T cell receptor beta chains from one sample in a study of beta chain features in type 1 diabetes. Method: immunoSEQ multiplex PCR; TCRdb's copy keeps in-frame clones and lacks some. Seen here are hundreds of thousands of clones, 15% to 18% observed once, and the top ten hold 0.07% to 0.095%. The sequencing sample was made of naive CD4+ T cells from blood. The receptors were gathered from a man between 18 and 29 years old in good health. CDR3s include the opening cysteine and the closing phenylalanine or tryptophan. Fields, in order: D gene, V gene, J gene, clone size, CDR3 protein, CDR3 DNA. D genes are given only for firm matches. The listing skips clone size in some rows; elsewhere it reads once, few, many or a size class.

D: -; V: TRBV29-1; J: TRBJ1-5; size: -; CDR3: CRDSLNQPQHF; DNA: TGCAGGGACAGCCTCAATCAGCCCCAGCATTTT
D: -; V: TRBV7-3; J: TRBJ2-6; size: -; CDR3: CASSLGLSGLGGANVLTF; DNA: TGTGCCAGCAGCTTAGGTCTGTCCGGGCTGGGCGGGGCCAACGTCCTGACTTTC
D: -; V: TRBV7-7; J: TRBJ2-3; size: few; CDR3: CASSLGGTDTQYF; DNA: TGTGCCAGCAGCTTGGGGGGAACAGATACGCAGTATTTT
D: -; V: TRBV30; J: TRBJ2-6; size: -; CDR3: CAWSVGGAGANVLTF; DNA: TGTGCCTGGAGTGTAGGCGGGGCTGGGGCCAACGTCCTGACTTTC
D: TRBD2; V: TRBV9; J: TRBJ2-7; size: -; CDR3: CASSVGAGGYEQYF; DNA: TGTGCCAGCAGCGTAGGCGCCGGGGGGTACGAGCAGTACTTC
D: -; V: TRBV28; J: TRBJ1-2; size: -; CDR3: CASSPPLEGGNYGYTF; DNA: TGTGCCAGCAGCCCCCCGTTGGAGGGCGGTAACTATGGCTACACCTTC
D: -; V: TRBV15; J: TRBJ2-1; size: -; CDR3: CATSRPFRHNEQFF; DNA: TGTGCCACCAGCAGACCTTTCCGACACAATGAGCAGTTCTTC
D: -; V: TRBV19; J: TRBJ2-1; size: -; CDR3: CASSRGNGAEQFF; DNA: TGTGCCAGTAGCCGAGGGAACGGAGCAGAGCAGTTCTTC
D: TRBD2; V: TRBV4-1; J: TRBJ2-7; size: -; CDR3: CASSQGGGRSSYEQYF; DNA: TGCGCCAGCAGCCAAGGGGGGGGAAGAAGCTCCTACGAGCAGTACTTC
D: TRBD2; V: TRBV9; J: TRBJ2-3; size: -; CDR3: CASSVAAGGTDTQYF; DNA: TGTGCCAGCAGCGTAGCGGCGGGAGGGACAGATACGCAGTATTTT
D: TRBD1; V: TRBV28; J: TRBJ1-2; size: few; CDR3: CASSPGTVNYGYTF; DNA: TGTGCCAGCAGCCCAGGGACAGTTAACTATGGCTACACCTTC
D: TRBD2; V: TRBV4-3; J: TRBJ2-1; size: few; CDR3: CASSQVERGLNEQFF; DNA: TGCGCCAGCAGCCAAGTGGAGCGGGGCCTCAATGAGCAGTTCTTC
D: TRBD2; V: TRBV7-2; J: TRBJ2-5; size: few; CDR3: CASNPSGTSRETQYF; DNA: TGTGCCAGTAACCCAAGCGGGACCAGCCGGGAGACCCAGTACTTC
D: TRBD1; V: TRBV18; J: TRBJ2-7; size: -; CDR3: CASTPGTGRYEQYF; DNA: TGTGCCAGCACCCCAGGGACAGGAAGATACGAGCAGTACTTC
D: -; V: TRBV29-1; J: TRBJ1-2; size: -; CDR3: CSVDSINYGYTF; DNA: TGCAGCGTTGACTCCATTAACTATGGCTACACCTTC
D: TRBD2; V: TRBV28; J: TRBJ2-7; size: -; CDR3: CASSSSVAGGLYEQYF; DNA: TGTGCCAGCAGTTCCTCAGTAGCGGGAGGGCTGTACGAGCAGTACTTC
D: -; V: TRBV7-3; J: TRBJ2-1; size: few; CDR3: CASSSHNEQFF; DNA: TGTGCCAGCAGCTCCCACAATGAGCAGTTCTTC
D: -; V: TRBV20-1; J: TRBJ2-7; size: -; CDR3: CSAHTQTRLAF; DNA: TGCAGTGCCCACACTCAGACGCGCCTAGCCTTC
D: -; V: TRBV9; J: TRBJ1-4; size: few; CDR3: CASSFRESTNEKLFF; DNA: TGTGCCAGCAGCTTCCGGGAATCAACTAATGAAAAACTGTTTTTT
D: TRBD1; V: TRBV2; J: TRBJ1-2; size: -; CDR3: CASSLQGQGAYGYTF; DNA: TGTGCCAGCAGTCTACAGGGACAGGGGGCCTATGGCTACACCTTC
D: -; V: TRBV19; J: TRBJ2-4; size: few; CDR3: CASSLGELAKNIQYF; DNA: TGTGCCAGTAGCCTGGGGGAGCTAGCCAAAAACATTCAGTACTTC
D: -; V: TRBV23-1; J: TRBJ2-3; size: many; CDR3: CASSQAQDRVADTQYF; DNA: TGCGCCAGCAGTCAAGCCCAGGACCGAGTGGCAGATACGCAGTATTTT
D: -; V: TRBV14; J: TRBJ2-3; size: -; CDR3: CASSHQLDTQYF; DNA: TGTGCCAGCAGCCATCAATTGGATACGCAGTATTTT
D: -; V: TRBV10-3; J: TRBJ1-2; size: -; CDR3: CAISLGGDYGYTF; DNA: TGTGCCATCAGTTTAGGGGGGGATTATGGCTACACCTTC
D: -; V: TRBV27; J: TRBJ1-5; size: -; CDR3: CASSLGAGARQPQHF; DNA: TGTGCCAGCAGTTTGGGGGCGGGGGCACGTCAGCCCCAGCATTTT
D: TRBD2; V: TRBV7-6; J: TRBJ2-3; size: -; CDR3: CASSGRWGGRDTDTQYF; DNA: TGTGCCAGCAGCGGCCGATGGGGCGGGAGAGACACAGATACGCAGTATTTT
D: TRBD1; V: TRBV5-6; J: TRBJ1-1; size: -; CDR3: CASSRDRTGSEAFF; DNA: TGTGCCAGCAGCCGGGACAGGACGGGGTCGGAAGCTTTCTTT
D: TRBD2; V: TRBV5-1; J: TRBJ2-1; size: few; CDR3: CASSRAGASYNEQFF; DNA: TGCGCCAGCAGCAGAGCGGGAGCGAGCTACAATGAGCAGTTCTTC
D: -; V: TRBV7-2; J: TRBJ2-1; size: -; CDR3: CASSLLMSANSNEQFF; DNA: TGTGCCAGCAGCTTACTGATGTCAGCAAACTCCAATGAGCAGTTCTTC
D: -; V: TRBV13; J: TRBJ2-7; size: -; CDR3: CASRGGLYEQYF; DNA: TGTGCCAGCAGGGGCGGTCTCTACGAGCAGTACTTC
D: -; V: TRBV23-1; J: TRBJ2-7; size: -; CDR3: CASSQSWAKEDEQYF; DNA: TGCGCCAGCAGTCAATCTTGGGCTAAAGAGGACGAGCAGTACTTC
D: -; V: TRBV10-3; J: TRBJ1-1; size: -; CDR3: CAISLGGLDTEAFF; DNA: TGTGCCATCAGTCTAGGGGGGCTGGACACTGAAGCTTTCTTT
D: -; V: TRBV6-1; J: TRBJ1-1; size: -; CDR3: CASSETGRNTEAFF; DNA: TGTGCCAGCAGTGAAACAGGGCGGAACACTGAAGCTTTCTTT
D: -; V: TRBV10-3; J: TRBJ2-1; size: few; CDR3: CAITQTVGDNEQFF; DNA: TGTGCCATCACCCAAACGGTCGGCGACAATGAGCAGTTCTTC
D: -; V: TRBV4-2; J: TRBJ2-3; size: -; CDR3: CASSQDRRDTQYF; DNA: TGTGCCAGCAGCCAAGATCGCAGAGATACGCAGTATTTT
D: TRBD2; V: TRBV12-5; J: TRBJ2-1; size: -; CDR3: CASAAGGSYNEQFF; DNA: TGTGCTAGTGCCGCGGGCGGGAGCTACAATGAGCAGTTCTTC
D: -; V: TRBV25-1; J: TRBJ2-7; size: -; CDR3: CASGPGPPLEQYF; DNA: TGTGCCAGCGGACCGGGACCGCCCTTGGAGCAGTACTTC
D: -; V: TRBV15; J: TRBJ1-2; size: -; CDR3: CATSPRGNYGYTF; DNA: TGTGCCACCAGCCCACGTGGTAACTATGGCTACACCTTC
D: TRBD1; V: TRBV9; J: TRBJ1-5; size: -; CDR3: CASSSVGTVNQPQHF; DNA: TGTGCCAGCAGTTCAGTGGGGACAGTTAATCAGCCCCAGCATTTT
D: -; V: TRBV27; J: TRBJ1-1; size: -; CDR3: CASASGQVNTEAFF; DNA: TGTGCCAGCGCATCGGGACAAGTGAACACTGAAGCTTTCTTT
D: TRBD2; V: TRBV30; J: TRBJ2-7; size: -; CDR3: CAWRTSGGAPSYEQYF; DNA: TGTGCCTGGCGGACTAGCGGGGGGGCCCCGTCCTACGAGCAGTACTTC
D: TRBD1; V: TRBV10-3; J: TRBJ1-2; size: few; CDR3: CAIRDRIANYGYTF; DNA: TGTGCCATCAGGGACAGGATCGCTAACTATGGCTACACCTTC
D: TRBD1; V: TRBV19; J: TRBJ1-1; size: -; CDR3: CASSLRWDRGDTEAFF; DNA: TGTGCCAGTAGTCTCCGCTGGGACAGGGGAGATACTGAAGCTTTCTTT
D: TRBD2; V: TRBV5-1; J: TRBJ2-1; size: few; CDR3: CASSFPGLAGPHNEQFF; DNA: TGCGCCAGCAGCTTTCCGGGGCTAGCGGGCCCTCACAATGAGCAGTTCTTC